These 30 T cell receptor beta chains were sequenced from one sample in a study of blood T cells in healthy people across ages. Next came a second PCR, run for about 6 to 11 cycles, which used a sample-barcoded 5' primer along with a J-beta primer mix. TCRdb processed the 5' RACE reads anew with MiXCR; each CDR3 protein has one entry. The table has hundreds of thousands of distinct CDR3 sequences, around a quarter seen once. A further study also used this sample, focusing on T cells of mothers and their children.

The sequenced material came from blood. These receptors were taken from a boy between 10 and 17 years old in good health.

V is TRBV19 and J is TRBJ1-1; no clear D. The CDR3 is 14 amino acids. V dropped 3 bases and J dropped 1 base, with 9 bases sitting between them. CDR1 and CDR2 from the germline V gene are LNHDA and SQIVND (reference sequence). The CDR3 bases are TGTGCCAGTAGTATTGGGTCCGGGAACACTGAAGCTTTCTTT. Its protein is CASSIGSGNTEAFF. The complete variable domain, with remaining parts taken from reference TRBV19 and TRBJ1-1, reads DGGITQSPKYLFRKEGQNVTLSCEQNLNHDAMYWYRQDPGQGLRLIYYSQIVNDFQKGDIAEGYSVSREKKESFPLTVTSAQKNPTAFYLCASSIGSGNTEAFFGQGTRLTVV.

In this sample, this clonotype turned up a few times. The rearrangement joins TRBV9 to TRBJ1-3; D gene unclear. Trimming took off 2 bases at V and 0 bases at J, with 6 bases between the two ends. CDR1 and CDR2 from the germline V gene are SGDLS and YYNGEE. CDR3 size: 14 residues. The CDR3 protein is CASSVPSSGNTIYF. CDR3 nucleotide sequence: TGTGCCAGCAGCGTCCCCTCCTCTGGAAACACCATATATTTT.

A remark on this clonotype: A read error may produce the germline difference seen at one junction end. The chain recombines TRBV11-2 with TRBJ2-7; TRBD2 agrees at 7 bases. The CDR3 covers 17 residues. Per germline, CDR1 SGHAT and CDR2 FQNNGV. The DNA of the CDR3 is TGTGCCGGCAGCTTAGCGGTAGCGGGCGACTCCCTAGGCGAGCAGTACTTC. Translated: CAGSLAVAGDSLGEQYF.

This clonotype was detected a few times. The chain recombines TRBV12-3 or TRBV12-4 with TRBJ2-2; D gene ambiguous. The CDR3 has 11 amino acids. The germline V and J ends were trimmed by 7 bases and 7 bases, with 7 bases remaining between them. In DNA form, the CDR3 reads TGTGCCAGCATGGGCGGCGGGGAGCTGTTTTTT. Translation gives CASMGGGELFF.

The chain carries TRBV7-2 and TRBJ2-4; no firm D call. Trimming left V 2 bases short and J 4 bases short, with 6 bases between. Germline V gives CDR1 SGHTA, CDR2 FQGNSA. The CDR3 is made up of 13 amino acids. CDR3 nucleotides: TGTGCCAGCAGCTTAAATCAGAAAAACATTCAGTACTTC. Its translation: CASSLNQKNIQYF.

This clonotype was picked up a small number of times. This chain uses TRBV3-1 with TRBJ2-7, with 14 nucleotides matching TRBD2. V lost 0 bases, J lost 4 bases, and 5 bases stayed unmatched. Germline V CDR1 and CDR2: LGHDT, YNNKEL (reference sequence). The CDR3 covers 17 residues. CDR3 in DNA: TGTGCCAGCAGCCAAGATCCCGGACTAGCGGGAGGATACGAGCAGTACTTC. Protein sequence: CASSQDPGLAGGYEQYF.

The J gene is TRBJ2-1, the V gene TRBV6-5; 9 bases match TRBD2. The J call may be faulty, since TRBJ2-5 better matches the DNA end. The CDR3 has 15 amino acids. Germline values: CDR1 MNHEY, CDR2 SVGAGI. CDR3: CASSHGLARGETQYF. Written as DNA, the CDR3 is TGTGCCAGCAGTCACGGACTAGCGAGGGGTGAGACCCAGTACTTC.

This rearrangement joins TRBV7-9 to TRBJ2-1; 10 bases align to TRBD2. This CDR3 spans 16 amino acids. CDR1 and CDR2 from the germline V gene are SEHNR and FQNEAQ (reference sequence). V lost 4 bases and J lost 2; bases outside the gene matches: 5. The CDR3 region has the DNA TGTGCCAGCAGCTCTTGGGGGACTAGCGCCTACAATGAGCAGTTCTTC. Translating it yields CASSSWGTSAYNEQFF.

This clonotype was counted a few times. This rearrangement joins TRBV9 to TRBJ1-1; D is possibly TRBD1 (6 bases). Germline V gene data show CDR1 as SGDLS and CDR2 as YYNGEE. The CDR3 extends over 15 amino acids. V was pared by 2 bases and J by 0 bases, with 11 bases between. CDR3 sequence reads: CASSVLQGLNTEAFF. For the CDR3, the DNA is TGTGCCAGCAGCGTCTTACAGGGCCTGAACACTGAAGCTTTCTTT.

The rearrangement links TRBV12-3 or TRBV12-4 to TRBJ1-3; D remains unclear. V dropped 6 bases and J dropped 0 bases, with 15 bases sitting between them. The CDR3 runs 16 residues. This CDR3 reads CASRSRVVRSGNTIYF. The DNA for the CDR3 is TGTGCCAGCAGATCACGGGTCGTGCGCTCTGGAAACACCATATATTTT.

This clonotype was observed a few times. This rearrangement joins TRBV29-1 to TRBJ2-5; D may be TRBD2 (6 bases). The ends were cut back, 4 bases at V and 5 bases at J, with 14 bases in the middle. Germline CDR1 reads SQVTM; CDR2 reads ANQGSEA. The CDR3 loop spans 13 amino acids. The CDR3 bases are TGCAGCGTTGGAGGCAGGGACTTGGAGACCCAGTACTTC. This sequence encodes CSVGGRDLETQYF.

This clonotype appeared a few times. This chain links TRBV20-1 with TRBJ2-1; 10 bases map to TRBD2. V was clipped by 0 bases and J by 7 bases; unmatched bases: 12. The CDR3 length is 17 residues. Germline CDR1 reads DFQATT; CDR2 reads SNEGSKA (reference sequence). Here the CDR3 reads CSARDHLAGAVVNEQFF. The CDR3 bases are TGCAGTGCTAGAGATCACCTAGCGGGAGCGGTGGTGAATGAGCAGTTCTTC.

This rearrangement joins TRBV28 to TRBJ2-4; D is undetermined. The CDR3 is 15 residues long. With 3 bases removed from V and 0 bases from J, the gap between germline ends came to 9 bases. The V gene's germline CDR1 is MDHEN and CDR2 SYDVKM. The CDR3 region has the DNA TGTGCCAGCAGTTTGGTGAGAGTAGCCAAAAACATTCAGTACTTC. Its translation is CASSLVRVAKNIQYF.

This sequence joins TRBV20-1 and TRBJ2-2; D is undetermined. V lost 1 base and J 1 base, leaving 13 bases between the germline ends. Germline assignment: CDR1 DFQATT and CDR2 SNEGSKA (reference sequence). This CDR3 region has 16 residues. This chain's CDR3 is CSARVIGGENTGELFF. As DNA, the CDR3 is TGCAGTGCTAGAGTGATTGGTGGGGAGAACACCGGGGAGCTGTTTTTT.

This clonotype was found a few times. The chain couples TRBV6-5 to TRBJ1-5, with TRBD1 identical over 10 bases. The CDR3 totals 12 residues. CDR1 MNHEY and CDR2 SVGAGI come from the germline V gene. Trimming at V came to 8 bases and at J to 7 bases, leaving 2 bases not matched to a gene. This chain's CDR3 is CASGQGDQPQHF. The CDR3 DNA follows: TGTGCCAGCGGACAGGGGGACCAGCCCCAGCATTTT.

This clonotype was detected a few times. This sequence joins TRBV28 and TRBJ2-1; maybe TRBD1 (5 bases). This CDR3 is 13 amino acids long. V lost 3 bases and J lost 7, with 10 bases in between. The germline gives CDR1 MDHEN, CDR2 SYDVKM. CDR3 in amino acids: CASSFRVSNEQFF. The CDR3 DNA reads as TGTGCCAGCAGTTTCAGGGTATCGAATGAGCAGTTCTTC.

A note on this clonotype: Germline is not matched at one junction end, which may reflect a read error. The gene calls are TRBV12-3 or TRBV12-4 and TRBJ2-7; TRBD2 agrees at 7 bases. This CDR3 spans 12 amino acids. CDR3 residues: CAGSLPSGEQYF. In DNA form, the CDR3 reads TGTGCCGGCAGTCTCCCTAGCGGCGAGCAGTACTTC.

This clonotype was counted between two and nine times. V is TRBV20-1 and J is TRBJ1-2, with D perhaps matching TRBD1 (5 bases). Deletions cut 3 bases from V and 3 bases from J, with 17 bases between. The CDR3 spans 15 residues. Germline CDR1 reads DFQATT; CDR2 reads SNEGSKA (reference sequence). The CDR3 sequence is CSARGIGGGDYGYTF. The CDR3 nucleotides are TGCAGTGCTAGGGGTATCGGGGGAGGTGACTATGGCTACACCTTC.

As regards this clonotype: At one end the junction does not follow the germline gene, possibly because of a read error. This chain joins TRBV7-7 and TRBJ2-7, with D possibly being TRBD1 (6 bases). The CDR3 runs to 15 residues. Germline CDR1 SSHAT, CDR2 FNYEAQ (reference sequence). The CDR3: CASSLAAGDIYEQYF. In DNA, the CDR3 is TGTGCTAGCAGCTTAGCCGCTGGGGACATCTACGAGCAGTACTTC.

The chain is built from TRBV29-1 and TRBJ2-5, with D tentatively TRBD2 (7 bases). This CDR3 contains 14 residues. Trimming shortened V by 7 bases and J by 1 base, and 16 bases separated the two germline ends. Per germline, CDR1 SQVTM and CDR2 ANQGSEA. The CDR3 region is CSAHRRGPQETQYF. CDR3 bases: TGCAGCGCCCACCGGCGGGGGCCCCAAGAGACCCAGTACTTC.

This clonotype has only a few counts. This chain uses TRBV29-1 with TRBJ1-3, with no clear D. With 7 bases removed from V and 8 bases from J, the gap between germline ends came to 15 bases. The CDR3 consists of 12 residues. Per the germline V gene, CDR1 is SQVTM and CDR2 is ANQGSEA. CDR3 coding DNA: TGCAGCGGCTCGGGGTCCGCGGACACCATATATTTT. It specifies CSGSGSADTIYF. The whole variable domain, remainder taken from reference TRBV29-1 and TRBJ1-3, is SAVISQKPSRDICQRGTSLTIQCQVDSQVTMMFWYRQQPGQSLTLIATANQGSEATYESGFVIDKFPISRPNLTFSTLTVSNMSPEDSSIYLCSGSGSADTIYFGEGSWLTVV.

This clonotype was detected a few times. The chain uses TRBV12-3 or TRBV12-4 and TRBJ1-4; D uncertain. The ends were cut back, 3 bases at V and 4 bases at J, with 9 bases in the middle. The CDR3 length is 14 residues. Written as DNA, the CDR3 is TGTGCCAGCAGTTTCGGCCAGGTTAATGAAAAACTGTTTTTT. Its protein product is CASSFGQVNEKLFF.

The rearrangement joins TRBV10-3 to TRBJ2-5, with 9 bases lining up with TRBD2. This CDR3 spans 12 amino acids. The germline gives CDR1 ENHRY, CDR2 SYGVKD. After removal of 11 bases from V and 7 bases from J, the junction contained 8 bases not matched to a gene. CDR3 sequence (DNA): TGTGCCTCCCCCAGTAGCGGGGGGACCCAGTACTTC. Amino acids: CASPSSGGTQYF.

The DNA of the CDR3 is TGTGCCATCAGTGAGGGGGGAAGGACCCAAGAGACCCAGTACTTC. Translated: CAISEGGRTQETQYF. The chain uses TRBV10-3 and TRBJ2-5, with D perhaps TRBD1 or TRBD2 (5 bases each). V shed 2 bases and J shed 1 base, with 11 bases lying between them. The CDR3 contains 15 residues. Germline V gene data show CDR1 as ENHRY and CDR2 as SYGVKD.

The chain uses TRBV3-1 and TRBJ1-2; tentatively, D is TRBD1 (6 bases). This CDR3 is 14 amino acids long. Germline lookup yields CDR1 LGHDT and CDR2 YNNKEL (reference sequence). Trimming stripped 1 base from V and 7 bases from J, with 13 bases between. The CDR3, as DNA: TGTGCCAGCAGCCAAGTCGACTCGGACAGTGGCTACACCTTC. Protein product: CASSQVDSDSGYTF.

This clonotype has only a few counts. The J gene is TRBJ2-7, the V gene TRBV3-1; D gene ambiguous. The germline CDR1 and CDR2 sequences are LGHDT and YNNKEL (reference sequence). V gave up 2 bases and J gave up 6 bases, with 5 bases separating them. CDR3 length: 11 residues. The CDR3 coding sequence is TGTGCCAGCAGCCAAAGTCGCGAGCAGTACTTC. Translating it yields CASSQSREQYF.

The chain employs TRBV4-1 and TRBJ2-1; TRBD2 aligns across 9 bases. Trimming removed 2 bases from V and 12 bases from J; junction bases left unmatched: 11. The CDR3 runs 15 residues. The germline CDR1 and CDR2 sequences are MGHRA and YSYEKL. The CDR3 DNA is TGCGCCAGCAGCCAATTTTCTAGCGGGAACATGGGGCAGTTCTTC. Encoded protein: CASSQFSSGNMGQFF.

This clonotype has more than one count but fewer than ten. The chain uses TRBV11-2 and TRBJ2-5, with unresolved D. Trimming removed 6 bases from V and 7 bases from J, with 18 bases in between. Germline V gene sequence: CDR1 SGHAT, CDR2 FQNNGV. The CDR3 is made up of 14 amino acids. The CDR3 DNA follows: TGTGCCAGCAGACACGTGTTAGGCGCGCCGACCCAGTACTTC. It yields the protein CASRHVLGAPTQYF.

The V gene is TRBV7-9, the J gene TRBJ1-2, with a tentative D call TRBD1 (5 bases). Germline lookup yields CDR1 SEHNR and CDR2 FQNEAQ (reference sequence). The CDR3 loop spans 16 amino acids. Trimming stripped 4 bases from V and 5 bases from J, with 20 bases between. The chain's CDR3 is CASSSPVGERGYGYTF. The CDR3 nucleotides are TGTGCCAGCAGCTCCCCCGTCGGGGAGAGGGGATATGGCTACACCTTC.

This clonotype was recorded a few times. The V and J genes are TRBV12-3 or TRBV12-4 and TRBJ2-5; 7 bases map to TRBD1. Trimming took 2 bases from V and 2 from J; bases not matched to a gene: 2. This CDR3 contains 14 residues. As DNA, the CDR3 is TGTGCCAGCAGTTTATTGGACAGGCAAGAGACCCAGTACTTC. The encoded protein is CASSLLDRQETQYF.